This TCR beta chain was captured in a study of blood T cell repertoires in COVID-19. Study summary: The origin of the acute and convalescent COVID-19 samples was the United States, Italy and Spain. Sources were T cells, B-cell-depleted T cells, or PBMCs; the material itself was cDNA or gDNA.

Methods used by the authors: By means of reference gene primer amplification, nucleated cell counts were estimated. Generated by immunoSEQ multiplex PCR, the TCRdb table keeps only in-frame clones and is missing some. The V and J calls and the clone size are those of that table, but D and trimming were determined from the DNA. The data show roughly 250,000 clones, roughly 80% seen once. There are 16 residues in the CDR3. Germline CDR1 LGHDT, CDR2 YNNKEL (reference sequence). V dropped 1 base and J dropped 3 bases, with 16 bases sitting between them. This TCR was sampled from a woman of 80 years or more with active or convalescent COVID-19. V gene TRBV3-1 (or the pseudogene TRBV3-2) combines with J gene TRBJ2-7; D perhaps matches TRBD2 (6 bases). Input material: peripheral blood. In nucleotides, the CDR3 is TGTGCCAGCAGCCAAGTTTATGGGACTTTATACTACGAGCAGTACTTC. It translates to CASSQVYGTLYYEQYF.